This TCR beta chain was identified during a study of T cell responses to AZD1222 COVID-19 vaccine. As to this clone: The antigen remains undetermined.

V was cut by 0 bases and J by 10 bases, with 7 bases left in between. CDR3 length equals 12 residues. CDR1 LNHDA and CDR2 SQIVND come from the germline V gene (reference sequence). Study-wide results and caveats: Recipients of AZD1222 seropositive at baseline numbered only 5 to 7.

Sequencing was performed with immunoSEQ multiplex PCR; in TCRdb, only in-frame clones are kept and a portion is missing. The sample has tens of thousands of clones; around 73% are singletons. This sequence joins TRBV19 and TRBJ2-1; D unclear. The material sequenced was peripheral blood, taken on day 0 of AZD1222 vaccination. The receptor comes from an adult in good health. The CDR3 region has the DNA TGTGCCAGTAGTATAGACCTCCGGGAGCAGTTCTTC. Its protein product is CASSIDLREQFF. Full variable domain (remainder filled in from reference TRBV19 and TRBJ2-1): DGGITQSPKYLFRKEGQNVTLSCEQNLNHDAMYWYRQDPGQGLRLIYYSQIVNDFQKGDIAEGYSVSREKKESFPLTVTSAQKNPTAFYLCASSIDLREQFFGPGTRLTVL.